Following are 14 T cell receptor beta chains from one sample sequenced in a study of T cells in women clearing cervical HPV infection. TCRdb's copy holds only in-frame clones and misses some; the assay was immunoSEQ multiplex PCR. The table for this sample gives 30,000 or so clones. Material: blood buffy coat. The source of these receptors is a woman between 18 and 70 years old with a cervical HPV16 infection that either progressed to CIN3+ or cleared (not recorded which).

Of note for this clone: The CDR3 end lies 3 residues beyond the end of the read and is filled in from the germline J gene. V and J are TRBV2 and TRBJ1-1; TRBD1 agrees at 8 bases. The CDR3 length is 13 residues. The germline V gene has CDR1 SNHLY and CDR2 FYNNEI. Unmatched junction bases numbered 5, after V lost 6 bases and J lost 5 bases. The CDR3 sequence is CASREDRETEAFF. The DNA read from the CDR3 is TGTGCCAGCAGGGAGGACAGGGAAACTGAA.

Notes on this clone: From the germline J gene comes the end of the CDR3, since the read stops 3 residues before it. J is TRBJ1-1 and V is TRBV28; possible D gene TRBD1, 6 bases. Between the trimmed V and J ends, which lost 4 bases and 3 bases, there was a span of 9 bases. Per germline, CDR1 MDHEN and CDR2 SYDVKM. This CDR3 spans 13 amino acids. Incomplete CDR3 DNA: TGTGCCAGCAGTTCAGGGGTATACACTGAA. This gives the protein CASSSGVYTE. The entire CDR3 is CASSSGVYTEAFF. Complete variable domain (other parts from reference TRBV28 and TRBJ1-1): DVKVTQSSRYLVKRTGEKVFLECVQDMDHENMFWYRQDPGLGLRLIYFSYDVKMKEKGDIPEGYSVSREKKERFSLILESASTNQTSMYLCASSSGVYTEAFFGQGTRLTVV.

Here the CDR3 reads CASSEGQTDYGYTF. The CDR3 DNA, read in part, is TGTGCCAGCAGTGAGGGGCAGACTGACTATGGC. The rearrangement links TRBV2 to TRBJ1-2; TRBD1 is a possible D gene (5 bases). The read ends 3 residues before the CDR3 terminus; that terminus is restored from the germline J gene. Germline CDR1 is SNHLY and CDR2 is FYNNEI. This CDR3 is 14 amino acids long. Trimming left V 3 bases short and J 3 bases short, with 11 bases between. The full variable domain, completed using reference TRBV2 and TRBJ1-2, is EPEVTQTPSHQVTQMGQEVILRCVPISNHLYFYWYRQILGQKVEFLVSFYNNEISEKSEIFDDQFSVERPDGSNFTLKIRSTKLEDSAMYFCASSEGQTDYGYTFGSGTRLTVV.

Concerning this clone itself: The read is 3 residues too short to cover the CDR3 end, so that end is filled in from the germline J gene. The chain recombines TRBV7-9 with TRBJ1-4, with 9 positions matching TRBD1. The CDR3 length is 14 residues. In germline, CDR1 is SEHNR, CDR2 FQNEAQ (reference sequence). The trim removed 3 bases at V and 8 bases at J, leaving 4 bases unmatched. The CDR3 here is CASSLGTGLEKLFF. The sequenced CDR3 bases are TGTGCCAGCAGCTTGGGGACAGGGTTGGAAAAA.

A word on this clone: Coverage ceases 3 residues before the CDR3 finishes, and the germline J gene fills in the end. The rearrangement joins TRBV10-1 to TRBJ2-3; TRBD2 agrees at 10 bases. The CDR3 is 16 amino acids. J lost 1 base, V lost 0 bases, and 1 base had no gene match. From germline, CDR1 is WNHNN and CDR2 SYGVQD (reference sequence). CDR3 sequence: CASSESLAGGTDTQYF. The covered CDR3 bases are TGCGCCAGCAGTGAGTCGCTAGCGGGGGGCACAGATACG.

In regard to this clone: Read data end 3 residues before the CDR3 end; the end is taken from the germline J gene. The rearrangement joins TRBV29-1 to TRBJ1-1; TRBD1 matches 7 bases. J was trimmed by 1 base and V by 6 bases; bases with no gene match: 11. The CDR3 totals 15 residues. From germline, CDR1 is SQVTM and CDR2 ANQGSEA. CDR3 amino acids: CSVSRGQGGNTEAFF. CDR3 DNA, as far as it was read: TGCAGCGTCTCCCGAGGGCAGGGGGGGAACACTGAA. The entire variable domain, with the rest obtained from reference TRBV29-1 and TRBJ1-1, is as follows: SAVISQKPSRDICQRGTSLTIQCQVDSQVTMMFWYRQQPGQSLTLIATANQGSEATYESGFVIDKFPISRPNLTFSTLTVSNMSPEDSSIYLCSVSRGQGGNTEAFFGQGTRLTVV.

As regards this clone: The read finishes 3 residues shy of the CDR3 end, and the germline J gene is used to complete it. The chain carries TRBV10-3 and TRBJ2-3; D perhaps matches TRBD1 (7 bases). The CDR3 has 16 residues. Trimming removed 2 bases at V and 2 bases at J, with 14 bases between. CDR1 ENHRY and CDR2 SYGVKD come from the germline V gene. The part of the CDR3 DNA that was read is TGTGCCATCAGTGAGGGAGGGGGCGCTTTCACAGATACG. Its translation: CAISEGGGAFTDT. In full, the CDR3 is CAISEGGGAFTDTQYF.

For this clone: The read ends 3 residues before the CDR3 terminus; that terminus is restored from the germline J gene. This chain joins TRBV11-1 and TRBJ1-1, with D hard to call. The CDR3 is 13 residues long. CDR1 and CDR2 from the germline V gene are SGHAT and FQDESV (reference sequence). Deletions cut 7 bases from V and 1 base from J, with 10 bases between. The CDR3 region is CASKEQPNTEAFF. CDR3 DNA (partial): TGTGCCAGCAAGGAACAGCCGAACACTGAA.

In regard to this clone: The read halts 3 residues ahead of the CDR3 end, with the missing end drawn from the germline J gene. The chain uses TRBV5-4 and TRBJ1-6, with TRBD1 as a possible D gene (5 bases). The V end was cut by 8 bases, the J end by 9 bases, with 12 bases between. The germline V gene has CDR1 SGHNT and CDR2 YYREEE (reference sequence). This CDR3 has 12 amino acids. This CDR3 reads CASQGWGSPLHF. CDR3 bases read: TGTGCCAGTCAGGGCTGGGGTTCACCC.

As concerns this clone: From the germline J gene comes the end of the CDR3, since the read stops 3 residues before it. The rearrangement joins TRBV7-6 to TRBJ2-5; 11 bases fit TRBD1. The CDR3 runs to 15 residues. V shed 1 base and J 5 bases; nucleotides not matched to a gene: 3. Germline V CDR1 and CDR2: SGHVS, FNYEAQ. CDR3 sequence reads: CASSLGTGGGETQYF. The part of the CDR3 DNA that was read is TGTGCCAGCAGCTTAGGGACAGGGGGCGGCGAGACC.

CDR3 DNA (partial): TGCGCCAGCAGCTTTCAGGGGCGAGGAGAGACC. It yields the protein CASSFQGRGET. The full CDR3 protein reads CASSFQGRGETQYF. The chain uses TRBV5-1 and TRBJ2-5, with a tentative D call TRBD1 (6 bases). The read comes to an end 3 residues before the CDR3 does, leaving the germline J gene to fill in the end. The length of the CDR3 is 14 residues. Trimming cost V 2 bases and J 4 bases, with 12 bases left between them. From germline, CDR1 is SGHRS and CDR2 YFSETQ.

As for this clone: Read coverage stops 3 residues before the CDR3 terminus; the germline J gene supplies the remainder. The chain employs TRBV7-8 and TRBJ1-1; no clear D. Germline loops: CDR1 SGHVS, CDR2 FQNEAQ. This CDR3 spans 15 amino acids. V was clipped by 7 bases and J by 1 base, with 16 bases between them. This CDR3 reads CASTPAGLANTEAFF. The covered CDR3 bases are TGTGCCAGCACCCCGGCTGGGTTAGCGAACACTGAA.

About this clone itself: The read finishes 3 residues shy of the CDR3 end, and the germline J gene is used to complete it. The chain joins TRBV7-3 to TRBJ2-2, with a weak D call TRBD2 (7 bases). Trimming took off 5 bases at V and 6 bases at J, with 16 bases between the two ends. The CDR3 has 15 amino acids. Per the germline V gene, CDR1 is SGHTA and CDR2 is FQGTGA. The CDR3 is CASSKIGGGAGELFF. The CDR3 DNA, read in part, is TGTGCCAGCAGCAAAATAGGGGGGGGAGCCGGGGAG. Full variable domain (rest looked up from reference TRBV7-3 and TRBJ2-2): GAGVSQTPSNKVTEKGKYVELRCDPISGHTALYWYRQSLGQGPEFLIYFQGTGAADDSGLPNDRFFAVRPEGSVSTLKIQRTERGDSAVYLCASSKIGGGAGELFFGEGSRLTVL.

The sequenced part of the CDR3 DNA is TGTGCCAGCAGCCCCCTCAAGCGCCCCTACGAG. It is translated as CASSPLKRPYE. The whole CDR3 protein reads CASSPLKRPYEQYF. The J gene is TRBJ2-7, the V gene TRBV7-8; D is ambiguous. The observed sequence ends 3 residues before the CDR3 terminus, with the missing tail filled in from the germline J gene. This CDR3 contains 14 residues. V was trimmed by 5 bases and J by 2 bases, leaving 13 bases between them. Per the germline V gene, CDR1 is SGHVS and CDR2 is FQNEAQ.